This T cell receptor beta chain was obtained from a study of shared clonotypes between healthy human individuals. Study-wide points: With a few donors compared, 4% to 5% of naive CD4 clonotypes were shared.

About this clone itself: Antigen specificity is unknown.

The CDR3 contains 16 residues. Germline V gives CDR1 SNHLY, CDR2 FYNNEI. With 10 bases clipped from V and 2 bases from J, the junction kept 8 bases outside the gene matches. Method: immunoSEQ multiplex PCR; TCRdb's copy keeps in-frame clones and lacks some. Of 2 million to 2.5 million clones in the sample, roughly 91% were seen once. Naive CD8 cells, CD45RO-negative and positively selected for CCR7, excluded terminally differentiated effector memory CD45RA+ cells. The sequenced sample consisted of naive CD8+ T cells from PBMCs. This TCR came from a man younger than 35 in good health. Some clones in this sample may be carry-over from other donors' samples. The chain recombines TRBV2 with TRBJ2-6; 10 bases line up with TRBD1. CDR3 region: CAIFRDRGAGANVLTF. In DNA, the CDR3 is TGTGCCATCTTCCGGGACAGGGGAGCTGGGGCCAACGTCCTGACTTTC.